One and the same sample provided the 13 T cell receptor beta chains below, sequenced in a study of T-cell memory formation after mild COVID-19. Via MiXCR, TCRdb re-called the 5' RACE reads, giving one row per CDR3 protein. In the table there are around 300,000 distinct CDR3 sequences, roughly 15% of which are singletons. The sample consisted of PBMCs or a T cell subset sorted from them (not recorded which). These receptors came from a man aged 18-30 years who had mild COVID-19 (a few samples of this study predate the infection). Cell type and time point are not known.

The genes are TRBV7-2 and TRBJ2-1, with D perhaps assigned TRBD1 or TRBD2 (5 bases each). This CDR3 has 14 amino acids. The V gene's germline CDR1 is SGHTA and CDR2 FQGNSA. The V gene lost 3 bases and the J gene lost 10 bases, with 16 bases spanning the gap. The DNA for the CDR3 is TGTGCCAGCAGCTTCCAGGGTGGTCGAGGGGAGCAGTTCTTC. Translating it yields CASSFQGGRGEQFF.

This chain links TRBV5-1 with TRBJ2-5; TRBD1 might be the D (5 bases). Trimming removed 0 bases at V and 2 bases at J, with 14 bases between. CDR1 is SGHRS, CDR2 YFSETQ, per germline. This CDR3 comprises 16 residues. CDR3 nucleotides: TGCGCCAGCAGCTTGGGCCTCCAGGGTCTTCAAGAGACCCAGTACTTC. This gives the protein CASSLGLQGLQETQYF.

This clonotype occurred a few times. This chain uses TRBV7-2 with TRBJ1-1; no firm D call. V was pared by 0 bases and J by 1 base, with 6 bases between. The CDR3 totals 14 residues. From germline, CDR1 is SGHTA and CDR2 FQGNSA. CDR3 coding DNA: TGTGCCAGCAGCTTAGCCAGGTCGAACACTGAAGCTTTCTTT. This gives the protein CASSLARSNTEAFF.

The table lists this clonotype with many counts. The rearrangement links TRBV7-8 to TRBJ2-3, with 12 bases lining up with TRBD2. The junction had 4 bases not matched to a gene; V was cut back by 3 bases and J by 0 bases. Per the germline V gene, CDR1 is SGHVS and CDR2 is FQNEAQ. The CDR3 sequence is 17 residues long. The CDR3: CASSFTSGGRSTDTQYF. Here the CDR3 DNA reads TGTGCCAGCAGCTTTACTAGCGGGGGGCGGAGCACAGATACGCAGTATTTT. Drawing the rest from reference TRBV7-8 and TRBJ2-3, the complete variable domain is GAGVSQSPRYKVAKRGQDVALRCDPISGHVSLFWYQQALGQGPEFLTYFQNEAQLDKSGLPSDRFFAERPEGSVSTLKIQRTQQEDSAVYLCASSFTSGGRSTDTQYFGPGTRLTVL.

This clonotype was counted many times. The gene calls are TRBV3-1 and TRBJ2-5; the D gene is possibly TRBD1 (5 bases). V lost 3 bases, J lost 6 bases, and 20 bases lay in between. Germline V gives CDR1 LGHDT, CDR2 YNNKEL (reference sequence). The CDR3 runs 16 residues. The CDR3 region is CASSHRTRAGLKTQYF. The CDR3 nucleotides read TGTGCCAGCAGCCATCGGACGCGTGCAGGGTTGAAGACCCAGTACTTC.

The gene calls are TRBV6-2 or TRBV6-3 and TRBJ1-4; D is uncertain. Per germline, CDR1 MNHEY and CDR2 SVGEGT. The CDR3 is 15 residues long. Trimming removed 2 bases at V and 0 bases at J, with 7 bases between. CDR3 sequence: CASSYDGTTNEKLFF. CDR3 nucleotide sequence: TGTGCCAGCAGTTACGACGGGACAACTAATGAAAAACTGTTTTTT.

This clonotype was seen repeatedly, ten times or more. This chain connects TRBV28 to TRBJ2-7; D remains ambiguous. The CDR3 covers 14 residues. V was shortened by 6 bases and J by 2 bases, with 14 bases between the two germline ends. Germline V gives CDR1 MDHEN, CDR2 SYDVKM. This chain's CDR3 is CASRPPDSPYEQYV. CDR3 nucleotide sequence: TGTGCCAGCAGACCCCCCGATAGTCCCTACGAGCAGTACGTC.

The V and J genes are TRBV6-5 and TRBJ1-2; D is possibly TRBD1 (6 bases). Looked up from germline, CDR1 is MNHEY and CDR2 is SVGAGI. CDR3 length equals 14 residues. Between the trimmed V and J ends, which lost 8 bases and 8 bases, there was a span of 21 bases. DNA of the CDR3: TGTGCCAGCGGCTCCCTGATCAGGGGTGGCGGCTACACCTTC. Its protein is CASGSLIRGGGYTF.

This clonotype was seen repeatedly, ten times or more. CDR3 sequence (DNA): TGTGCCAGCAGTTTTCCTAGCACAGATACGCAGTATTTT. Amino acid sequence: CASSFPSTDTQYF. This chain joins TRBV7-2 and TRBJ2-3, with D unresolved. Germline V gene lookup returns CDR1 SGHTA and CDR2 FQGNSA. The CDR3 consists of 13 residues. V dropped 6 bases and J dropped 0 bases, with 7 bases sitting between them.

This clonotype was counted between two and nine times. The V gene is TRBV12-3 or TRBV12-4, the J gene TRBJ2-5, with TRBD1 as a possible D gene (6 bases). Trimming stripped 5 bases from V and 4 bases from J, with 14 bases between. This CDR3 contains 14 residues. The CDR3 here is CASSHTGTTETQYF. The CDR3 DNA sequence: TGTGCCAGCAGTCATACAGGGACAACAGAGACCCAGTACTTC.

The table lists this clonotype with a few counts. The chain is built from TRBV20-1 and TRBJ2-5; D might be TRBD2 (5 bases). From germline, CDR1 is DFQATT and CDR2 SNEGSKA (reference sequence). Deletions cut 6 bases from V and 9 bases from J, with 20 bases between. This CDR3 contains 13 residues. CDR3 bases: TGCAGTGCAGTTACGGACGGCCGGGGAGCCCAGTACTTC. Its translation: CSAVTDGRGAQYF.

This clonotype was seen a few times. The V call is TRBV7-2, the J call TRBJ2-3; D uncertain. The CDR3 totals 15 residues. The ends were cut back, 2 bases at V and 0 bases at J, with 9 bases in the middle. The germline CDR1 and CDR2 sequences are SGHTA and FQGNSA. CDR3 loop: CASSLQSVSTDTQYF. CDR3 nucleotides: TGTGCCAGCAGCTTACAAAGCGTTAGCACAGATACGCAGTATTTT.

This clonotype was seen a few times. This chain connects TRBV15 to TRBJ1-1; D is ambiguous. Germline lookup yields CDR1 LNHNV and CDR2 YYDKDF (reference sequence). The CDR3 runs 14 residues. The V end was cut by 1 base, the J end by 1 base, with 7 bases between. Here the CDR3 reads CATSRVGGNTEAFF. CDR3 bases: TGTGCCACCAGCAGAGTAGGAGGGAACACTGAAGCTTTCTTT.